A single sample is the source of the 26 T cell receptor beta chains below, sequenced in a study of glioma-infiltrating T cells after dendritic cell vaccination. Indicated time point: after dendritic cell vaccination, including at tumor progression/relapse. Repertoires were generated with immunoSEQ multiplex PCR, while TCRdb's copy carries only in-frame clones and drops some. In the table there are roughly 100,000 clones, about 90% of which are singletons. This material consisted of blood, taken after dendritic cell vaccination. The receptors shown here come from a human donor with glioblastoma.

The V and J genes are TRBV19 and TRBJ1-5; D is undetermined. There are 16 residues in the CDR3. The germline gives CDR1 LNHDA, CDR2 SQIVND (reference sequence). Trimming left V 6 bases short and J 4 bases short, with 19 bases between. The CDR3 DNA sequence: TGTGCCAGTAGCGCGGTAGGCGCGGAAATAAATCAGCCCCAGCATTTT. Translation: CASSAVGAEINQPQHF.

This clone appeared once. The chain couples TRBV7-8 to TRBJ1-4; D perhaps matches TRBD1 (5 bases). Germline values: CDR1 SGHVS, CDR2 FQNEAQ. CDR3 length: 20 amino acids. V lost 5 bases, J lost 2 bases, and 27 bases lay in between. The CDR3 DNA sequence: TGTGCCAGCAGCAGTCCCGCGGGACGGCCCGGTGTTTTGACTAATGAAAAACTGTTTTTT. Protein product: CASSSPAGRPGVLTNEKLFF.

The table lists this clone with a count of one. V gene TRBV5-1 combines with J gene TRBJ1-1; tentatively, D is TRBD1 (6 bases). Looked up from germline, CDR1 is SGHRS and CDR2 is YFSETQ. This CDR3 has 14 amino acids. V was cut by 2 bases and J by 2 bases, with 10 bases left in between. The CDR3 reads CASSFQDSNTEAFF. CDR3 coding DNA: TGCGCCAGCAGCTTCCAGGACAGCAACACTGAAGCTTTCTTT.

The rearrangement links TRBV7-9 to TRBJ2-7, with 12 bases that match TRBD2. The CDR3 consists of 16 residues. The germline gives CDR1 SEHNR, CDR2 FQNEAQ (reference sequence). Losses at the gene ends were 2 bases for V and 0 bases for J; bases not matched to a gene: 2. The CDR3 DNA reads TGTGCCAGCAGCTTAACTAGCGGGGGGAGCTCCTACGAGCAGTACTTC. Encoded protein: CASSLTSGGSSYEQYF.

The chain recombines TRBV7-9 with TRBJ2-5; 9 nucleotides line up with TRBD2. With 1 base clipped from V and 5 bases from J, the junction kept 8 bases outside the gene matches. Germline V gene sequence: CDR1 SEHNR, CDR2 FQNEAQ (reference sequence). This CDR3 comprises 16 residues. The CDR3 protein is CASSLGGSGSGETQYF. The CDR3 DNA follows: TGTGCCAGCAGCTTAGGGGGTAGCGGGAGCGGTGAGACCCAGTACTTC.

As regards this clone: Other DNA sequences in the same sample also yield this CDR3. In nucleotides, the CDR3 is TGCGCCAGCAGCTTGGCGGCGGGATCGCAAGAGACCCAGTACTTC. Translated, it gives CASSLAAGSQETQYF. The rearrangement uses TRBV5-1 and TRBJ2-5; D possibly corresponds to TRBD2 (6 bases). This CDR3 is built from 15 residues. From germline, CDR1 is SGHRS and CDR2 YFSETQ. With 0 bases removed from V and 2 bases from J, the gap between germline ends came to 11 bases.

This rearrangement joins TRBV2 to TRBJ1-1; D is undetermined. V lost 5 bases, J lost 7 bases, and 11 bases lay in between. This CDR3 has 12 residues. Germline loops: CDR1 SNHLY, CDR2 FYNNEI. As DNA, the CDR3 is TGTGCCAGCAGTTTTGGTCCCGGTGAAGCTTTCTTT. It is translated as CASSFGPGEAFF.

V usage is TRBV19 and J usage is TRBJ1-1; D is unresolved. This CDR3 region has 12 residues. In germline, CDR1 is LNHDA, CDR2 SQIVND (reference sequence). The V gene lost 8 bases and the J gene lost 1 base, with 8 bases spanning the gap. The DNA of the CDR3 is TGTGCCAGTCAACACCCGAACACTGAAGCTTTCTTT. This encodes CASQHPNTEAFF.

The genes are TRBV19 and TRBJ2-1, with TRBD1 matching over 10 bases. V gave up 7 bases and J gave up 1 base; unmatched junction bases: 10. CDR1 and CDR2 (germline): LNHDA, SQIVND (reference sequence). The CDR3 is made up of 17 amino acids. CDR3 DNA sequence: TGTGCCAGTACTACGGGACAGGGGATGGGGTCCTACAATGAGCAGTTCTTC. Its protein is CASTTGQGMGSYNEQFF. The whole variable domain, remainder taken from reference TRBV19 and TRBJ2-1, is DGGITQSPKYLFRKEGQNVTLSCEQNLNHDAMYWYRQDPGQGLRLIYYSQIVNDFQKGDIAEGYSVSREKKESFPLTVTSAQKNPTAFYLCASTTGQGMGSYNEQFFGPGTRLTVL.

For the CDR3, the DNA is TGTGCCAGCAGCTTATTGCAGGCCTTGAACGGTGAAAAACTGTTTTTT. It yields the protein CASSLLQALNGEKLFF. The chain is built from TRBV7-9 and TRBJ1-4; unclear D gene. The length of the CDR3 is 16 residues. V gave up 2 bases and J gave up 7 bases, with 17 bases separating them. Germline V gene sequence: CDR1 SEHNR, CDR2 FQNEAQ (reference sequence).

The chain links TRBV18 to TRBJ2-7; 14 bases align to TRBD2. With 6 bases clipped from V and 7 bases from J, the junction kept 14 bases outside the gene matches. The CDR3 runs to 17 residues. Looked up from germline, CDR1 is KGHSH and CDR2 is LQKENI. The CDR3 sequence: CASSPGTSGGPLGEQYF. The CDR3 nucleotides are TGTGCCAGCTCGCCCGGGACTAGCGGGGGACCACTTGGTGAGCAGTACTTC.

The CDR3 sequence is CASSPGRDNEQFF. The CDR3 DNA reads as TGTGCCAGCTCACCAGGCCGGGACAATGAGCAGTTCTTC. The chain joins TRBV18 to TRBJ2-1; D is undetermined. The V end lost 2 bases, the J end lost 5 bases, and 7 bases lay between the germline ends. The germline gives CDR1 KGHSH, CDR2 LQKENI. This CDR3 region has 13 residues.

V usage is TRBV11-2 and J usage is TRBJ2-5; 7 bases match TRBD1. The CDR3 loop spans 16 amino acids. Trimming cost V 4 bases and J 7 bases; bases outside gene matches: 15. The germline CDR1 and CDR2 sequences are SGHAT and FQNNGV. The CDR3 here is CASSSGGRGVMVTQYF. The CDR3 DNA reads TGTGCCAGCAGCTCAGGGGGACGGGGAGTTATGGTGACCCAGTACTTC.

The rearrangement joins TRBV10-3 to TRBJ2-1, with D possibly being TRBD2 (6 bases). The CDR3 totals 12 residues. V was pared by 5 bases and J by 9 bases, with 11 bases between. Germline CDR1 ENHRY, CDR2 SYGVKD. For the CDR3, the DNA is TGTGCCATCAGTATTGGAGGGCGTGAGCAGTTCTTC. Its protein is CAISIGGREQFF.

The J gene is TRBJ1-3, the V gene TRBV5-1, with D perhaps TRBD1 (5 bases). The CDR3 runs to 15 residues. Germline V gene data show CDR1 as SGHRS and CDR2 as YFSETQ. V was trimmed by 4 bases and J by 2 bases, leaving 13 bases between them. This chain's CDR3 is CASSPQGSAGNTIYF. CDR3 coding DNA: TGCGCCAGCAGCCCTCAGGGTTCAGCTGGAAACACCATATATTTT. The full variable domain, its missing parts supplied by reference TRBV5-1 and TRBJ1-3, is KAGVTQTPRYLIKTRGQQVTLSCSPISGHRSVSWYQQTPGQGLQFLFEYFSETQRNKGNFPGRFSGRQFSNSRSEMNVSTLELGDSALYLCASSPQGSAGNTIYFGEGSWLTVV.

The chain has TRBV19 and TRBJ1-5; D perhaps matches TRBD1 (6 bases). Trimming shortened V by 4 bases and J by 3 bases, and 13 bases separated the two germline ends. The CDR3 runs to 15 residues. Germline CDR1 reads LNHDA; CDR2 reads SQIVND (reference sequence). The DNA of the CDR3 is TGTGCCAGTAGTACCGTCGGGGACACCAATCAGCCCCAGCATTTT. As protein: CASSTVGDTNQPQHF.

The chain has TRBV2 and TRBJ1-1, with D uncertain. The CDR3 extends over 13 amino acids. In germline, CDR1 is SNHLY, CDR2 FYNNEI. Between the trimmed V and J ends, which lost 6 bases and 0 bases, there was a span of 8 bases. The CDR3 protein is CASSGELNTEAFF. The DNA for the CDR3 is TGTGCCAGCAGCGGGGAACTGAACACTGAAGCTTTCTTT.

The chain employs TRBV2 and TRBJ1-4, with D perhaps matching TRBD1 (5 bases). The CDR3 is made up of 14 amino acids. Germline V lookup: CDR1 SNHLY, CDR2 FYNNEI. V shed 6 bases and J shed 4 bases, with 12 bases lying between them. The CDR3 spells CASRGPKFNEKLFF. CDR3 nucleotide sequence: TGTGCCAGCAGGGGGCCCAAATTTAATGAAAAACTGTTTTTT.

CDR3 in DNA: TGTGCCAGCAGCCCCATTCCCGGACAAGTTCATAATCAGCCCCAGCATTTT. As protein: CASSPIPGQVHNQPQHF. This chain joins TRBV5-4 and TRBJ1-5; possible D gene TRBD1, 5 bases. The germline CDR1 and CDR2 sequences are SGHNT and YYREEE (reference sequence). V was cut by 4 bases and J by 4 bases, with 21 bases left in between. The CDR3 spans 17 residues.

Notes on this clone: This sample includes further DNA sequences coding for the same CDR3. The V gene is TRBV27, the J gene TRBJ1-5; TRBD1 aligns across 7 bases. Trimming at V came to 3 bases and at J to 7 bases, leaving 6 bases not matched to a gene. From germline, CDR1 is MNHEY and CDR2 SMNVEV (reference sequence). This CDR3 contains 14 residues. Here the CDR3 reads CASSLTGIGQPQHF. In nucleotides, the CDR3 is TGTGCCAGCAGTTTGACAGGGATCGGACAGCCCCAGCATTTT.

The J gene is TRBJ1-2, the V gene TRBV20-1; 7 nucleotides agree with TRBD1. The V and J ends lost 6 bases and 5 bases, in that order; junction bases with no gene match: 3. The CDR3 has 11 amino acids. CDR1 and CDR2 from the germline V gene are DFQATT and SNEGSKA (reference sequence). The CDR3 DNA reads TGCAGTGCCCCGGGACAGTATGGCTACACCTTC. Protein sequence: CSAPGQYGYTF.

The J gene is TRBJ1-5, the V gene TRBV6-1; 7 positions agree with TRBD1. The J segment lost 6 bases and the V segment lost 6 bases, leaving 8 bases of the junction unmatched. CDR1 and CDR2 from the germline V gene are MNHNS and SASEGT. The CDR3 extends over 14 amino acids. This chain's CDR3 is CASRADRVPQPQHF. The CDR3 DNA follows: TGTGCCAGCAGGGCCGACAGGGTTCCTCAGCCCCAGCATTTT.

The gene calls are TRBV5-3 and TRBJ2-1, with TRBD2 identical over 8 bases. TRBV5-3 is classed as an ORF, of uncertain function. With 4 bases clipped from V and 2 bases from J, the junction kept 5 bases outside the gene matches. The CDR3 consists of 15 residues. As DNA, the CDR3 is TGTGCCAGAAGCAGAAAGCGGGAGACCTACAATGAGCAGTTCTTC. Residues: CARSRKRETYNEQFF.

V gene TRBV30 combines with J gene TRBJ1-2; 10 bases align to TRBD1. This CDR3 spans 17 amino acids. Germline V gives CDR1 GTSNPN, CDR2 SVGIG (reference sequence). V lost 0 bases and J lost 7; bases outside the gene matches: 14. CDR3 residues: CAWSVGLPGQGSGGYTF. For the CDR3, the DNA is TGTGCCTGGAGTGTAGGCCTCCCGGGACAGGGGTCGGGTGGCTACACCTTC. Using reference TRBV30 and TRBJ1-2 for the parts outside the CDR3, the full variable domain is SQTIHQWPATLVQPVGSPLSLECTVEGTSNPNLYWYRQAAGRGLQLLFYSVGIGQISSEVPQNLSASRPQDRQFILSSKKLLLSDSGFYLCAWSVGLPGQGSGGYTFGSGTRLTVV.

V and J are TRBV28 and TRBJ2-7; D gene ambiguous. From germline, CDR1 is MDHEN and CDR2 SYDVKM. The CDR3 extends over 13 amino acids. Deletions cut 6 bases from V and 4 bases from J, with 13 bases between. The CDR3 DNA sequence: TGTGCCAGCAGACCGGGTCTCCCTTACGAGCAGTACTTC. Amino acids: CASRPGLPYEQYF.

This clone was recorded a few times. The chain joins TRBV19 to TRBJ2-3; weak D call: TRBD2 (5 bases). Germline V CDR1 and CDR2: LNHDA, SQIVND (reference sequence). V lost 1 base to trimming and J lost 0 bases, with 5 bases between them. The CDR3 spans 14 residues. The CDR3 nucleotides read TGTGCCAGTAGTATAGGGACTAGCACAGATACGCAGTATTTT. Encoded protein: CASSIGTSTDTQYF.